The rows below give T cell receptor beta chains drawn from one sample of a study of cytomegalovirus exposure and HLA in healthy donors. The repertoire was sequenced with immunoSEQ multiplex PCR; TCRdb's copy has only in-frame clones and lacks some. The table has about 140,000 clones, about 76% seen once. The sequenced material came from PBMCs. The receptors shown here come from a female donor in good health and CMV-seronegative. Both conserved end residues are part of each CDR3. Each record gives: D gene, V gene, clone size, J gene, CDR3 protein, CDR3 DNA. The D gene is left open where the match is weak. A row's size may be missing; if present it is once, few, many or a size class.

D gene: .; V gene: TRBV5-4; clone size: few; J gene: TRBJ2-7; CDR3 protein: CASSLGRGKLYEQYF; CDR3 DNA: TGTGCCAGCAGCTTGGGCAGGGGAAAGCTCTACGAGCAGTACTTC
D gene: TRBD2; V gene: TRBV5-1; clone size: .; J gene: TRBJ2-3; CDR3 protein: CASSAYGGGADTQYF; CDR3 DNA: TGCGCCAGCAGCGCCTACGGGGGGGGCGCAGATACGCAGTATTTT
D gene: .; V gene: TRBV9; clone size: .; J gene: TRBJ2-3; CDR3 protein: CASSAITTDTQYF; CDR3 DNA: TGTGCCAGCAGCGCTATAACCACAGATACGCAGTATTTT
D gene: .; V gene: TRBV2; clone size: .; J gene: TRBJ2-5; CDR3 protein: CASSEDNQETQYF; CDR3 DNA: TGTGCCAGCAGTGAAGATAACCAAGAGACCCAGTACTTC
D gene: .; V gene: TRBV11-2; clone size: .; J gene: TRBJ1-2; CDR3 protein: CASSLVSGWGYGYTF; CDR3 DNA: TGTGCCAGCAGCTTAGTTTCAGGGTGGGGCTATGGCTACACCTTC
D gene: .; V gene: TRBV10-2; clone size: .; J gene: TRBJ2-3; CDR3 protein: CASSLASRTDTQYF; CDR3 DNA: TGCGCCAGCAGTCTAGCGTCCCGCACAGATACGCAGTATTTT
D gene: .; V gene: TRBV7-9; clone size: few; J gene: TRBJ1-1; CDR3 protein: CASSLGLVGRGAEAFF; CDR3 DNA: TGTGCCAGCAGCTTAGGTCTAGTCGGGAGAGGGGCTGAAGCTTTCTTT
D gene: .; V gene: TRBV6-6; clone size: .; J gene: TRBJ1-2; CDR3 protein: CASSPPSGGYTF; CDR3 DNA: TGTGCCAGCAGTCCGCCCTCGGGGGGCTACACCTTC
D gene: TRBD1; V gene: TRBV29-1; clone size: .; J gene: TRBJ2-7; CDR3 protein: CSVVTGVSYEQYF; CDR3 DNA: TGCAGCGTCGTAACAGGGGTCTCCTACGAGCAGTACTTC
D gene: .; V gene: TRBV25-1; clone size: .; J gene: TRBJ2-7; CDR3 protein: CASSGEGQGSNEQYF; CDR3 DNA: TGTGCCAGCAGTGGGGAGGGGCAGGGGTCGAACGAGCAGTACTTC
D gene: TRBD1; V gene: TRBV18; clone size: .; J gene: TRBJ1-2; CDR3 protein: CASSPGRDRGLDGYTF; CDR3 DNA: TGTGCCAGCTCACCAGGCCGGGACAGGGGTTTGGATGGCTACACCTTC
D gene: TRBD2; V gene: TRBV10-3; clone size: .; J gene: TRBJ2-3; CDR3 protein: CAIGERGTTDTQYF; CDR3 DNA: TGTGCCATCGGGGAGCGGGGAACCACAGATACGCAGTATTTT
D gene: TRBD1; V gene: TRBV7-2; clone size: .; J gene: TRBJ1-2; CDR3 protein: CASSRRPGQDRGYTF; CDR3 DNA: TGTGCCAGCAGCCGTCGACCGGGACAGGATAGGGGCTACACCTTC
D gene: .; V gene: TRBV6-4; clone size: .; J gene: TRBJ1-2; CDR3 protein: CASSRTVGNGGYTF; CDR3 DNA: TGTGCCAGCAGTCGGACAGTTGGGAATGGTGGCTACACCTTC
D gene: TRBD1; V gene: TRBV4-1; clone size: .; J gene: TRBJ2-3; CDR3 protein: CASSQVGTVPTDTQYF; CDR3 DNA: TGCGCCAGCAGCCAAGTGGGGACAGTGCCCACAGATACGCAGTATTTT
D gene: TRBD2; V gene: TRBV11-3; clone size: .; J gene: TRBJ2-1; CDR3 protein: CASSSERGVGNEQFF; CDR3 DNA: TGTGCCAGCAGCTCAGAACGGGGGGTGGGAAATGAGCAGTTCTTC
D gene: TRBD2; V gene: TRBV15; clone size: .; J gene: TRBJ2-7; CDR3 protein: CATSRESGEGYEQYF; CDR3 DNA: TGTGCCACCAGCAGAGAGAGCGGGGAGGGCTACGAGCAGTACTTC
D gene: .; V gene: TRBV7-8; clone size: once; J gene: TRBJ2-1; CDR3 protein: CASSSYQTPEQFF; CDR3 DNA: TGTGCCAGCAGCTCTTACCAAACACCTGAGCAGTTCTTC
D gene: TRBD1; V gene: TRBV13; clone size: .; J gene: TRBJ1-4; CDR3 protein: CASSLADRASEKLFF; CDR3 DNA: TGTGCCAGCAGCTTGGCGGACAGGGCTAGTGAAAAACTGTTTTTT
D gene: .; V gene: TRBV7-2; clone size: .; J gene: TRBJ2-7; CDR3 protein: CASSFRRVSEQYF; CDR3 DNA: TGTGCCAGCAGCTTTCGTCGGGTCAGTGAGCAGTACTTC
D gene: .; V gene: TRBV11-3; clone size: .; J gene: TRBJ2-3; CDR3 protein: CASSRSMYPTDTQYF; CDR3 DNA: TGTGCCAGCAGTAGGAGCATGTACCCCACAGATACGCAGTATTTT
D gene: TRBD1; V gene: TRBV7-9; clone size: .; J gene: TRBJ2-7; CDR3 protein: CASSSTGTDSYEQYF; CDR3 DNA: TGTGCCAGCAGCTCAACCGGGACAGACTCCTACGAGCAGTACTTC
D gene: .; V gene: TRBV30; clone size: .; J gene: TRBJ2-7; CDR3 protein: CAWSVLPAEGEQYF; CDR3 DNA: TGTGCCTGGAGTGTTCTTCCAGCGGAGGGCGAGCAGTACTTC
D gene: .; V gene: TRBV19; clone size: once; J gene: TRBJ1-5; CDR3 protein: CASSIDPGVWAQHF; CDR3 DNA: TGTGCCAGTAGTATAGATCCAGGGGTCTGGGCCCAGCATTTT
D gene: .; V gene: TRBV10-3; clone size: few; J gene: TRBJ2-7; CDR3 protein: CAIRDSLSYEQYF; CDR3 DNA: TGTGCCATCCGCGACAGTCTCTCCTACGAGCAGTACTTC
D gene: .; V gene: TRBV7-7; clone size: .; J gene: TRBJ2-3; CDR3 protein: CASSLTGSTDTQYF; CDR3 DNA: TGTGCTAGCAGCTTAACGGGGAGCACAGATACGCAGTATTTT
D gene: TRBD2; V gene: TRBV7-6; clone size: once; J gene: TRBJ2-1; CDR3 protein: CASSLRPSGRFYNEQFF; CDR3 DNA: TGTGCCAGCAGCTTACGGCCTAGCGGGCGTTTTTACAATGAGCAGTTCTTC
D gene: TRBD1; V gene: TRBV10-3; clone size: .; J gene: TRBJ1-4; CDR3 protein: CAISWTGDGEKLFF; CDR3 DNA: TGTGCCATCAGTTGGACAGGTGATGGCGAAAAACTGTTTTTT
D gene: .; V gene: TRBV4-1; clone size: .; J gene: TRBJ2-3; CDR3 protein: CASSPWGPTDTQYF; CDR3 DNA: TGCGCCAGCAGCCCTTGGGGGCCCACAGATACGCAGTATTTT
D gene: .; V gene: TRBV4-3; clone size: .; J gene: TRBJ1-4; CDR3 protein: CASSRRGGEATNEKLFF; CDR3 DNA: TGCGCCAGCAGCCGGAGGGGGGGCGAGGCAACTAATGAAAAACTGTTTTTT
D gene: TRBD2; V gene: TRBV30; clone size: few; J gene: TRBJ2-1; CDR3 protein: CAWRLAGGNEQFF; CDR3 DNA: TGTGCCTGGAGGCTAGCGGGAGGGAATGAGCAGTTCTTC
D gene: TRBD1; V gene: TRBV7-7; clone size: few; J gene: TRBJ2-2; CDR3 protein: CASSYGQGASGELFF; CDR3 DNA: TGTGCTAGCAGCTACGGACAGGGGGCCAGCGGGGAGCTGTTTTTT
D gene: TRBD1; V gene: TRBV28; clone size: .; J gene: TRBJ2-3; CDR3 protein: CASRKTGGATDTQYF; CDR3 DNA: TGTGCCAGCAGGAAAACAGGGGGCGCGACAGATACGCAGTATTTT
D gene: .; V gene: TRBV19; clone size: .; J gene: TRBJ1-1; CDR3 protein: CASSGRYTEAFF; CDR3 DNA: TGTGCCAGTAGCGGGAGATACACTGAAGCTTTCTTT
D gene: TRBD2; V gene: TRBV7-8; clone size: .; J gene: TRBJ2-1; CDR3 protein: CASRTFGTSDRSLHNEQFF; CDR3 DNA: TGTGCCAGCAGGACCTTTGGGACTAGCGATCGGTCCTTGCACAATGAGCAGTTCTTC
D gene: .; V gene: TRBV7-8; clone size: once; J gene: TRBJ1-5; CDR3 protein: CASSSGQMRPQHF; CDR3 DNA: TGTGCCAGCAGCTCTGGACAGATGCGGCCCCAGCATTTT
D gene: TRBD1; V gene: TRBV7-9; clone size: once; J gene: TRBJ2-7; CDR3 protein: CASSYRDRYEQYF; CDR3 DNA: TGTGCCAGCAGCTACCGGGACAGATACGAGCAGTACTTC
D gene: TRBD2; V gene: TRBV11-3; clone size: .; J gene: TRBJ2-1; CDR3 protein: CASSSGGTYNEQFF; CDR3 DNA: TGTGCCAGCAGCTCGGGGGGAACCTACAATGAGCAGTTCTTC
D gene: .; V gene: TRBV4-3; clone size: .; J gene: TRBJ2-2; CDR3 protein: CASSGVRGNWKTGELFF; CDR3 DNA: TGCGCCAGCAGCGGGGTACGAGGGAATTGGAAAACCGGGGAGCTGTTTTTT
D gene: TRBD2; V gene: TRBV11-3; clone size: .; J gene: TRBJ2-3; CDR3 protein: CASSFSGMADTQYF; CDR3 DNA: TGTGCCAGCAGCTTTAGCGGGATGGCAGATACGCAGTATTTT
D gene: .; V gene: TRBV6-5; clone size: .; J gene: TRBJ2-5; CDR3 protein: CASSNGGGPQETQYF; CDR3 DNA: TGTGCCAGCAGCAACGGGGGAGGACCCCAAGAGACCCAGTACTTC
D gene: TRBD2; V gene: TRBV29-1; clone size: .; J gene: TRBJ2-7; CDR3 protein: CSVEDRGVPSSYEQYF; CDR3 DNA: TGCAGCGTTGAAGATCGGGGGGTTCCTAGCTCCTACGAGCAGTACTTC
D gene: TRBD1; V gene: TRBV29-1; clone size: .; J gene: TRBJ2-1; CDR3 protein: CSVDGTVYNEQFF; CDR3 DNA: TGCAGCGTTGATGGGACAGTATACAATGAGCAGTTCTTC
D gene: .; V gene: TRBV5-1; clone size: once; J gene: TRBJ1-1; CDR3 protein: CASSPFGSTEAFF; CDR3 DNA: TGCGCCAGCAGCCCGTTTGGCAGCACTGAAGCTTTCTTT
D gene: TRBD2; V gene: TRBV30; clone size: .; J gene: TRBJ2-3; CDR3 protein: CAWSSGGGADTQYF; CDR3 DNA: TGTGCCTGGTCCTCTGGGGGAGGGGCAGATACGCAGTATTTT
D gene: .; V gene: TRBV9; clone size: .; J gene: TRBJ1-2; CDR3 protein: CASSVARDSYGYTF; CDR3 DNA: TGTGCCAGCAGCGTAGCCCGGGACTCCTATGGCTACACCTTC
D gene: TRBD2; V gene: TRBV10-2; clone size: medium-sized; J gene: TRBJ2-1; CDR3 protein: CASSKASGYNEQFF; CDR3 DNA: TGCGCCAGCAGTAAGGCTAGCGGCTACAATGAGCAGTTCTTC
D gene: TRBD2; V gene: TRBV18; clone size: .; J gene: TRBJ2-7; CDR3 protein: CASSSDRGLAGLYEQYF; CDR3 DNA: TGTGCCAGCTCATCGGATAGGGGACTAGCGGGTTTGTACGAGCAGTACTTC
D gene: .; V gene: TRBV9; clone size: .; J gene: TRBJ2-7; CDR3 protein: CASSAGSTGCEQYF; CDR3 DNA: TGTGCCAGCAGCGCCGGGTCCACGGGGTGCGAGCAGTACTTC
D gene: TRBD1; V gene: TRBV2; clone size: .; J gene: TRBJ1-4; CDR3 protein: CASSERTGVNEKLFF; CDR3 DNA: TGTGCCAGCAGTGAACGGACAGGGGTGAATGAAAAACTGTTTTTT
D gene: TRBD1; V gene: TRBV5-4; clone size: .; J gene: TRBJ1-1; CDR3 protein: CASSPRDSYEAFF; CDR3 DNA: TGTGCCAGCAGCCCCCGGGACAGCTATGAAGCTTTCTTT
D gene: .; V gene: TRBV9; clone size: .; J gene: TRBJ2-7; CDR3 protein: CASSAQGMGEQYF; CDR3 DNA: TGTGCCAGCAGTGCCCAGGGGATGGGCGAGCAGTACTTC
D gene: TRBD2; V gene: TRBV7-9; clone size: once; J gene: TRBJ2-3; CDR3 protein: CASSPGTSGPPDTQYF; CDR3 DNA: TGTGCCAGCAGCCCAGGGACTAGCGGGCCCCCGGATACGCAGTATTTT
D gene: TRBD1; V gene: TRBV19; clone size: .; J gene: TRBJ2-7; CDR3 protein: CASSTRTGSYEQYF; CDR3 DNA: TGTGCCAGTAGTACTAGGACAGGCTCCTACGAGCAGTACTTC